These 17 T cell receptor beta chains were all obtained from the same sample, sequenced in a study of T cells after posttransplantation cyclophosphamide. Repertoires were generated with immunoSEQ multiplex PCR, while TCRdb's copy carries only in-frame clones and drops some. There are around 66,000 clones in the sample; about 93% occur only once, and 2.5% to 3% lies in the top ten. The sample was PBMCs. Receptors were obtained from a young woman in good health and a related stem cell transplant donor.

The chain couples TRBV27 to TRBJ2-1; no clear D. This CDR3 contains 14 residues. The germline gives CDR1 MNHEY, CDR2 SMNVEV (reference sequence). V was cut by 3 bases and J by 4 bases, with 10 bases left in between. The CDR3 loop is CASSFTAPYNEQFF. The DNA for the CDR3 is TGTGCCAGCAGTTTTACGGCCCCATACAATGAGCAGTTCTTC.

The CDR3 DNA is TGTGCCAGTAGTATAGATCGTAGGGTTCTGGGGGGCTACACCTTC. Amino acids: CASSIDRRVLGGYTF. This rearrangement joins TRBV19 to TRBJ1-2; D uncertain. Germline loops: CDR1 LNHDA, CDR2 SQIVND (reference sequence). The CDR3 has 15 residues. V dropped 0 bases and J dropped 8 bases, with 16 bases sitting between them.

J is TRBJ2-7 and V is TRBV27; D is unclear. The CDR3 runs to 14 residues. Germline loops: CDR1 MNHEY, CDR2 SMNVEV (reference sequence). Trimming cost V 4 bases and J 4 bases, with 14 bases left between them. The CDR3 bases are TGTGCCAGCAGTTCTGTCAGGACCAGGTACGAGCAGTACTTC. This codes for CASSSVRTRYEQYF.

The V gene is TRBV9, the J gene TRBJ1-3; no firm D call. V was trimmed by 2 bases and J by 4 bases, leaving 16 bases between them. CDR1 is SGDLS and CDR2 is YYNGEE in the germline V gene. The CDR3 runs to 16 residues. The CDR3 spells CASSVRTAPSGNTIYF. The CDR3 coding sequence is TGTGCCAGCAGCGTCAGGACGGCGCCCTCCGGAAACACCATATATTTT.

A word on this clone: Germline and junction disagree at one end, which may indicate a read error. The V gene is TRBV6-1, the J gene TRBJ2-5; possibly TRBD2 for D (5 bases). The CDR3 has 11 residues. CDR1 and CDR2 from the germline V gene are MNHNS and SASEGT. In DNA form, the CDR3 reads TGTGCCAGCAGTCAACGACGGGATGTGAACTTC. This codes for CASSQRRDVNF.

The rearrangement joins TRBV29-1 to TRBJ1-3; no clear D. This CDR3 is 13 amino acids long. V was shortened by 4 bases and J by 0 bases, with 7 bases between the two germline ends. The V gene's germline CDR1 is SQVTM and CDR2 ANQGSEA. The CDR3 DNA reads TGCAGCGTTGGTGGTAGCTCTGGAAACACCATATATTTT. Protein: CSVGGSSGNTIYF.

With regard to this clone: Additional DNA sequences in this sample encode the identical CDR3. The chain uses TRBV10-3 and TRBJ1-1; the match to TRBD1 covers 7 bases. Germline lookup yields CDR1 ENHRY and CDR2 SYGVKD. J lost 1 base, V lost 6 bases, and 8 bases had no gene match. The CDR3 has 15 amino acids. The CDR3 protein is CAIRRDRGPNTEAFF. CDR3 DNA sequence: TGTGCCATCAGGAGGGATAGGGGGCCGAACACTGAAGCTTTCTTT.

In its sample, this clone was seen a few times. J is TRBJ2-5 and V is TRBV5-8, with unresolved D. The CDR3 contains 14 residues. Germline V gene lookup returns CDR1 SGHTS and CDR2 YDEGEE. V was clipped by 4 bases and J by 5 bases, with 15 bases between them. The CDR3, as DNA: TGTGCCAGCAGCCCGACCCCCGGCTTGGAGACCCAGTACTTC. This translates into CASSPTPGLETQYF.

Comments on this clone: Additional DNA sequences in this sample encode the identical CDR3. The chain recombines TRBV7-2 with TRBJ1-4; no clear D gene. V was shortened by 1 base and J by 5 bases, with 5 bases between the two germline ends. The germline gives CDR1 SGHTA, CDR2 FQGNSA. This CDR3 contains 13 residues. The CDR3 loop is CASSLDGNEKLFF. The CDR3, as DNA: TGTGCCAGCAGCTTAGATGGGAATGAAAAACTGTTTTTT. Together with reference TRBV7-2 and TRBJ1-4, the CDR3 gives the full variable domain: GAGVSQSPSNKVTEKGKDVELRCDPISGHTALYWYRQSLGQGLEFLIYFQGNSAPDKSGLPSDRFSAERTGGSVSTLTIQRTQQEDSAVYLCASSLDGNEKLFFGSGTQLSVL.

The chain links TRBV15 to TRBJ1-5; weak D call: TRBD1 (5 bases). Germline CDR1 LNHNV, CDR2 YYDKDF (reference sequence). Deletions cut 0 bases from V and 8 bases from J, with 5 bases between. The CDR3 spans 12 residues. The CDR3 protein is CATSREGEPQHF. The DNA of the CDR3 is TGTGCCACCAGCAGAGAAGGGGAGCCCCAGCATTTT.

The CDR3: CASSFGGHSTDTQYF. The CDR3 region has the DNA TGTGCCAGCAGCTTTGGGGGACATAGCACAGATACGCAGTATTTT. V is TRBV5-4 and J is TRBJ2-3, with a possible D match to TRBD1 (6 bases). The CDR3 is 15 amino acids. Trimming took 2 bases from V and 0 from J, leaving 10 bases between them. CDR1 is SGHNT and CDR2 is YYREEE in the germline V gene (reference sequence). Full variable domain (missing parts from reference TRBV5-4 and TRBJ2-3): ETGVTQSPTHLIKTRGQQVTLRCSSQSGHNTVSWYQQALGQGPQFIFQYYREEENGRGNFPPRFSGLQFPNYSSELNVNALELDDSALYLCASSFGGHSTDTQYFGPGTRLTVL.

The chain is built from TRBV2 and TRBJ1-5, with a tentative D call TRBD1 (6 bases). The CDR3 is 15 residues long. CDR1 is SNHLY, CDR2 FYNNEI, per germline. V shed 4 bases and J shed 2 bases, with 12 bases lying between them. The DNA for the CDR3 is TGTGCCAGCAGTGGGGGGGCGCCGGGCAATCAGCCCCAGCATTTT. Translated: CASSGGAPGNQPQHF.

This clone was observed a single time. The chain employs TRBV29-1 and TRBJ1-2; a possible D gene is TRBD1 (5 bases). CDR3 length: 13 residues. Germline CDR1 and CDR2: SQVTM and ANQGSEA. V lost 1 base and J 6 bases, leaving 12 bases between the germline ends. DNA for the CDR3: TGCAGCGTTGAAGGGTGGGGGGGGAATGGCTACACCTTC. It encodes CSVEGWGGNGYTF.

V and J are TRBV5-6 and TRBJ2-7; no reliable D call. Germline values: CDR1 SGHDT, CDR2 YYEEEE. Trimming removed 0 bases at V and 0 bases at J, with 4 bases between. The CDR3 runs 13 residues. The DNA of the CDR3 is TGTGCCAGCAGCTTGGTGGACTCCTACGAGCAGTACTTC. Protein: CASSLVDSYEQYF.

The rearrangement links TRBV11-2 to TRBJ2-5; 7 positions agree with TRBD2. The CDR3 length is 16 residues. V shed 5 bases and J 0 bases; nucleotides not matched to a gene: 9. In germline, CDR1 is SGHAT, CDR2 FQNNGV. CDR3 in amino acids: CASSLSGVWYQETQYF. Here the CDR3 DNA reads TGTGCCAGCAGCCTGAGCGGGGTTTGGTACCAAGAGACCCAGTACTTC.

The chain employs TRBV6-1 and TRBJ2-7; TRBD2 might be the D (5 bases). Trimming removed 4 bases from V and 6 bases from J, with 13 bases in between. Germline assignment: CDR1 MNHNS and CDR2 SASEGT. The CDR3 has 13 amino acids. CDR3 coding DNA: TGTGCCAGCAGTGCGGGCGCGGGTGGCGAGCAGTACTTC. Translated: CASSAGAGGEQYF.

The chain carries TRBV6-1 and TRBJ2-7; 9 bases match TRBD2. Germline-derived CDR1 and CDR2 are MNHNS and SASEGT. The ends lost 2 bases at V and 2 bases at J; junction bases unmatched: 4. CDR3 length: 15 residues. The CDR3: CASSEQPSGAYEQYF. CDR3 coding DNA: TGTGCCAGCAGTGAACAGCCTAGCGGGGCCTACGAGCAGTACTTC.